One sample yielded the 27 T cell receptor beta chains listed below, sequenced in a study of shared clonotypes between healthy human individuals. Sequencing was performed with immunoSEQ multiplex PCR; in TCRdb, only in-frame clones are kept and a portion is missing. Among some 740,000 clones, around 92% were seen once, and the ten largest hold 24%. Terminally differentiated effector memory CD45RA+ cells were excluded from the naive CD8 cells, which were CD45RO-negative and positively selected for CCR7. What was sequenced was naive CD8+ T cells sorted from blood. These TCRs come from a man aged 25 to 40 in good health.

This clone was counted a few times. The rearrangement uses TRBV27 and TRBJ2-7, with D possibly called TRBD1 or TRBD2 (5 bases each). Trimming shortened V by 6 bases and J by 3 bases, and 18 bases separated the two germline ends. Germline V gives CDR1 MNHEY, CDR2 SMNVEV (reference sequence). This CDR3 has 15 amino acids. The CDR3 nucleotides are TGTGCCAGCAGCCTGACAGCGGAACGGTTCTACGAGCAGTACTTC. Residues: CASSLTAERFYEQYF.

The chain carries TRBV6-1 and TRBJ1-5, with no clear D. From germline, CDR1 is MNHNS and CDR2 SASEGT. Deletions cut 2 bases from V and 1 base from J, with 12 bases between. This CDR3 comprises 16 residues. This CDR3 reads CASSESSRRSNQPQHF. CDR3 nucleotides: TGTGCCAGCAGTGAATCCAGCCGACGGAGCAATCAGCCCCAGCATTTT.

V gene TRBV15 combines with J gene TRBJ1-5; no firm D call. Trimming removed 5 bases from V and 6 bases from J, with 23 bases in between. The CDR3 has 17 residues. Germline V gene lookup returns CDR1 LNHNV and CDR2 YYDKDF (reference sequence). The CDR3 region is CATSLSGGTPRGQPQHF. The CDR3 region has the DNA TGTGCCACCAGCTTAAGCGGCGGTACACCACGCGGTCAGCCCCAGCATTTT.

DNA for the CDR3: TGTGCCAGCAGGCCGGAGGGCTATAATCAGCCCCAGCATTTT. It encodes CASRPEGYNQPQHF. This chain joins TRBV27 and TRBJ1-5, with D unclear. CDR3 size: 14 residues. In germline, CDR1 is MNHEY, CDR2 SMNVEV (reference sequence). With 6 bases removed from V and 4 bases from J, the gap between germline ends came to 13 bases.

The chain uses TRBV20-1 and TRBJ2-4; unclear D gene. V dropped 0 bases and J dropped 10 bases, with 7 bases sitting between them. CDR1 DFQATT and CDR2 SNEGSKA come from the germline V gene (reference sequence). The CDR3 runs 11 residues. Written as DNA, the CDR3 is TGCAGTGCTAGAGAATCGGCTATTCAGTACTTC. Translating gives CSARESAIQYF.

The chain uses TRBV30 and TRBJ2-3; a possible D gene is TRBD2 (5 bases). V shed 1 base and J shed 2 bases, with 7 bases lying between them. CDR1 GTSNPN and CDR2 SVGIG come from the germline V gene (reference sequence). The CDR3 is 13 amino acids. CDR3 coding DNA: TGTGCCTGGAGTGGTCTAGCCACAGATACGCAGTATTTT. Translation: CAWSGLATDTQYF. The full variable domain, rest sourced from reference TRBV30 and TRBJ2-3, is SQTIHQWPATLVQPVGSPLSLECTVEGTSNPNLYWYRQAAGRGLQLLFYSVGIGQISSEVPQNLSASRPQDRQFILSSKKLLLSDSGFYLCAWSGLATDTQYFGPGTRLTVL.

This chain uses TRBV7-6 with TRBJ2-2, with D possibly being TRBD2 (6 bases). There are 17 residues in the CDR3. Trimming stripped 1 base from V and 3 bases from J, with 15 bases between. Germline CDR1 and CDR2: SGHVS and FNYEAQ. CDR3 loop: CASSLGERARYTGELFF. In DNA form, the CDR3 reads TGTGCCAGCAGCTTAGGGGAGCGGGCGAGATACACCGGGGAGCTGTTTTTT.

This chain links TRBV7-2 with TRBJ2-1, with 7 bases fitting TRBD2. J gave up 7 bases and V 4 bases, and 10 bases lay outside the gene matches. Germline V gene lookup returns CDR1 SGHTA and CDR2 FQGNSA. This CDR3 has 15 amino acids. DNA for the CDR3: TGTGCCAGCAGCTCGTTTGCGGGAGTGGGGAATGAGCAGTTCTTC. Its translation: CASSSFAGVGNEQFF.

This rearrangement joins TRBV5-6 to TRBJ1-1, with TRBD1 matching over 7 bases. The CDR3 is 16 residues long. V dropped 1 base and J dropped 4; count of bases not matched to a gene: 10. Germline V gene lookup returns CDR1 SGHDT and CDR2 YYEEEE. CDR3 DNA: TGTGCCAGCAGCTTGATTCAGAACCAGGGGGTCACTGAAGCTTTCTTT. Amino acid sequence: CASSLIQNQGVTEAFF.

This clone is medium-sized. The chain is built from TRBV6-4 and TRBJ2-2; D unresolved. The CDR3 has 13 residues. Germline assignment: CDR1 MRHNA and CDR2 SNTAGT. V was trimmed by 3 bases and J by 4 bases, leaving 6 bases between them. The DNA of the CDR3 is TGTGCCAGCAGTGAAGGGCCCACCGGGGAGCTGTTTTTT. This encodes CASSEGPTGELFF.

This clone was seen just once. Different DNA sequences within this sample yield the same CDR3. Here the CDR3 reads CASSYGPNNEQFF. Written as DNA, the CDR3 is TGTGCCAGCAGTTACGGCCCTAACAATGAGCAGTTCTTC. The genes are TRBV6-5 and TRBJ2-1; D uncertain. Trimming left V 2 bases short and J 5 bases short, with 7 bases between. The CDR3 is made up of 13 amino acids. Looked up from germline, CDR1 is MNHEY and CDR2 is SVGAGI.

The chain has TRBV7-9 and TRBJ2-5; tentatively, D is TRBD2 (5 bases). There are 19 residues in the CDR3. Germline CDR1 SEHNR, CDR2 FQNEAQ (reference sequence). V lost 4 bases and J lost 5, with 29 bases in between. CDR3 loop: CASSSEGHLGLLNLETQYF. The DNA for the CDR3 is TGTGCCAGCAGCTCGGAAGGGCACCTTGGACTGTTAAATTTGGAGACCCAGTACTTC.

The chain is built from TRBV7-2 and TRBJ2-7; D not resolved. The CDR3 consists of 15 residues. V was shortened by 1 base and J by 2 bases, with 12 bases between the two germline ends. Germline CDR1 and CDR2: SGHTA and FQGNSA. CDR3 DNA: TGTGCCAGCAGCTTAGGGGCTGGAGTTACCTACGAGCAGTACTTC. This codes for CASSLGAGVTYEQYF.

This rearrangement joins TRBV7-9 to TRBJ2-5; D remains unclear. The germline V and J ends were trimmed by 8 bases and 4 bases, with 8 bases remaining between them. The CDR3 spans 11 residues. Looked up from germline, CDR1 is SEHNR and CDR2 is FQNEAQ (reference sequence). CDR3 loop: CASWGLETQYF. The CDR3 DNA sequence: TGTGCCAGCTGGGGATTAGAGACCCAGTACTTC. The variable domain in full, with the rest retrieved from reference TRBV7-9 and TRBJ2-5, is DTGVSQNPRHKITKRGQNVTFRCDPISEHNRLYWYRQTLGQGPEFLTYFQNEAQLEKSRLLSDRFSAERPKGSFSTLEIQRTEQGDSAMYLCASWGLETQYFGPGTRLLVL.

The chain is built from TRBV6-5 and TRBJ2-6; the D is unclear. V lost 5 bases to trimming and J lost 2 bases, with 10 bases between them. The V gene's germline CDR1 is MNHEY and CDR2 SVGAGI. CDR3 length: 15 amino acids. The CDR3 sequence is CASSPSSTGANVLTF. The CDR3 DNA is TGTGCCAGCAGTCCTTCGTCTACTGGGGCCAACGTCCTGACTTTC.

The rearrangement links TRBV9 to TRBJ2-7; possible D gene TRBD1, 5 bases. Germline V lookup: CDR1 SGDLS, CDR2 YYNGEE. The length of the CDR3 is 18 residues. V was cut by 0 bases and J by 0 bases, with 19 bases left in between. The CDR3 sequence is CASSVAPSSLDISYEQYF. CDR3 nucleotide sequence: TGTGCCAGCAGCGTAGCCCCCTCAAGTCTGGACATCTCCTACGAGCAGTACTTC. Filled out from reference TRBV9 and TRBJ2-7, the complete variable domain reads DSGVTQTPKHLITATGQRVTLRCSPRSGDLSVYWYQQSLDQGLQFLIQYYNGEERAKGNILERFSAQQFPDLHSELNLSSLELGDSALYFCASSVAPSSLDISYEQYFGPGTRLTVT.

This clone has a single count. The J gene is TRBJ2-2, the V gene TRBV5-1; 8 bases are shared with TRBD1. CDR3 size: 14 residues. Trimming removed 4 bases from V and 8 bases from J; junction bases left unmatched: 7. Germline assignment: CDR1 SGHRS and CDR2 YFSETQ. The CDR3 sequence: CASSTGQGGGELFF. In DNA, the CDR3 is TGCGCCAGCAGCACTGGACAGGGCGGAGGGGAGCTGTTTTTT.

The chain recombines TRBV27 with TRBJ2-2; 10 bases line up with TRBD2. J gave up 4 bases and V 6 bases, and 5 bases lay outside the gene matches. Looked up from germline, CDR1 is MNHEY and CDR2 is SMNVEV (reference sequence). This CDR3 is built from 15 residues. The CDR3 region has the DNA TGTGCCAGCAGCCCCCCTAGCGGGGGCACCGGGGAGCTGTTTTTT. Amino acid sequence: CASSPPSGGTGELFF.

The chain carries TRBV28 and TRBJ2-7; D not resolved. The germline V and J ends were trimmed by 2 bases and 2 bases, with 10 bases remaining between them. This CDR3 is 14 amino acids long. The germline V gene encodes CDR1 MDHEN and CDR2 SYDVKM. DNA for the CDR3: TGTGCCAGCAGTTTAGGAAGTCGGGCCTACGAGCAGTACTTC. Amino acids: CASSLGSRAYEQYF.

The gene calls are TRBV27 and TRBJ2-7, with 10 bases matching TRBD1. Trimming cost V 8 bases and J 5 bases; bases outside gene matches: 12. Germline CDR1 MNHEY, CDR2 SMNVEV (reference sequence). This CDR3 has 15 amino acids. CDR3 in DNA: TGTGCCAGCGGGAAAACCGGGACAGGGGACCACGAGCAGTACTTC. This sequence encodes CASGKTGTGDHEQYF.

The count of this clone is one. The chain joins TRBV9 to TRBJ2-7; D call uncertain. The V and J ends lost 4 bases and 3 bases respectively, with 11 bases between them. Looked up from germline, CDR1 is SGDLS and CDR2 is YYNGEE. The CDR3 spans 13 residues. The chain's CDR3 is CASSLTTSYEQYF. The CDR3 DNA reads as TGTGCCAGCAGCCTTACGACCAGCTACGAGCAGTACTTC.

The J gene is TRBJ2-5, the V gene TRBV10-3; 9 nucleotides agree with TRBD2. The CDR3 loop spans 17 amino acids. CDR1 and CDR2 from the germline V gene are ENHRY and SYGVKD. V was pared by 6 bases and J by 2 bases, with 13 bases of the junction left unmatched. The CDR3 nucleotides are TGTGCCATCAGAAATCCGTTAGCGGGAGAGTGGCAAGAGACCCAGTACTTC. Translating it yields CAIRNPLAGEWQETQYF.

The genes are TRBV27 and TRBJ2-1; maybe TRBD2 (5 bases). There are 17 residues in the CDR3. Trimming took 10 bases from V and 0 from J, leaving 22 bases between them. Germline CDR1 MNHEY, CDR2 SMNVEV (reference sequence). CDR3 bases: TGTGCCATTTCCCAGAGGGCTAGCCGGCCCTCCTACAATGAGCAGTTCTTC. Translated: CAISQRASRPSYNEQFF.

The CDR3 coding sequence is TGTGCCAGCAGGGAGGGAGGGGACTACTCTGGAAACACCATATATTTT. The encoded protein is CASREGGDYSGNTIYF. The chain uses TRBV7-8 and TRBJ1-3; possible D gene TRBD1, 5 bases. Trimming removed 6 bases at V and 0 bases at J, with 15 bases between. The CDR3 extends over 16 amino acids. In germline, CDR1 is SGHVS, CDR2 FQNEAQ.

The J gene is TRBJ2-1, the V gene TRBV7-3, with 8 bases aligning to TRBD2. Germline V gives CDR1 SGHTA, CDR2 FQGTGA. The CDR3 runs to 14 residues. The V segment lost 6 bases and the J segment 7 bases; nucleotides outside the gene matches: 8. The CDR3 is CASSQSGSINEQFF. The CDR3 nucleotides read TGTGCCAGCAGTCAAAGCGGGAGTATTAATGAGCAGTTCTTC.

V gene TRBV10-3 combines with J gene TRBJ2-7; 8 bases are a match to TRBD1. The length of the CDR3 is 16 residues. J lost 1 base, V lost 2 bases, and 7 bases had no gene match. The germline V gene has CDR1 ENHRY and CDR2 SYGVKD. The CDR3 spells CAISEAGTGKSYEQYF. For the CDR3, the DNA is TGTGCCATCAGTGAGGCTGGGACAGGTAAATCCTACGAGCAGTACTTC.

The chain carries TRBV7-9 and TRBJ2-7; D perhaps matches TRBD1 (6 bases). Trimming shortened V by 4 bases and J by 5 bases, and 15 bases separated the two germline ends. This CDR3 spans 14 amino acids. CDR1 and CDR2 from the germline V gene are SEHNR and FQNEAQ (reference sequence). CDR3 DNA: TGTGCCAGCAGCTCGATAAACAGGGCCCACGAGCAGTACTTC. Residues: CASSSINRAHEQYF.